The next 25 T cell receptor beta chains were all read from a single sample in a study of blood T cell repertoires in COVID-19. The protocol was immunoSEQ multiplex PCR, while the TCRdb copy is restricted to in-frame clones and leaves out a portion. This sample yields about 200,000 clones, of which more than 70% are seen a single time; roughly 8.4% belongs to the top ten. Sequencing was carried out using PBMCs or T cells enriched from blood (not recorded which). Source of these receptors: a woman between 18 and 29 years old who had recovered from COVID-19.

The chain is built from TRBV28 and TRBJ2-7, with TRBD1 as a possible D gene (5 bases). Looked up from germline, CDR1 is MDHEN and CDR2 is SYDVKM. This CDR3 region has 13 residues. Trimming left V 4 bases short and J 3 bases short, with 10 bases between. The CDR3 spells CASSYRSSYEQYF. In DNA, the CDR3 is TGTGCCAGCAGTTACAGGAGCAGCTACGAGCAGTACTTC. Full variable domain (remainder filled in from reference TRBV28 and TRBJ2-7): DVKVTQSSRYLVKRTGEKVFLECVQDMDHENMFWYRQDPGLGLRLIYFSYDVKMKEKGDIPEGYSVSREKKERFSLILESASTNQTSMYLCASSYRSSYEQYFGPGTRLTVT.

This clone appeared many times. This sequence joins TRBV20-1 and TRBJ1-1; no clear D. Between the trimmed V and J ends, which lost 3 bases and 11 bases, there was a span of 13 bases. The CDR3 is 11 residues long. CDR1 and CDR2 from the germline V gene are DFQATT and SNEGSKA (reference sequence). The CDR3 DNA follows: TGCAGTGCTAGTTTTCCACCCGGGGCTTTCTTT. This gives the protein CSASFPPGAFF.

At least ten counts were recorded for this clone. The CDR3 here is CASSVAGTTTGELFF. CDR3 DNA: TGTGCCAGCAGTGTGGCCGGGACTACCACCGGGGAGCTGTTTTTT. The chain uses TRBV6-4 and TRBJ2-2, with 7 bases lining up with TRBD2. Unmatched junction bases numbered 6, after V lost 4 bases and J lost 4 bases. The CDR3 length is 15 residues. Germline-derived CDR1 and CDR2 are MRHNA and SNTAGT.

The chain recombines TRBV2 with TRBJ2-1, with 7 positions matching TRBD1. Germline V CDR1 and CDR2: SNHLY, FYNNEI. The V segment lost 8 bases and the J segment 0 bases; nucleotides outside the gene matches: 4. The CDR3 runs 14 residues. CDR3 amino acids: CASADRSSYNEQFF. The CDR3 nucleotides read TGTGCCAGCGCGGACAGGAGCTCCTACAATGAGCAGTTCTTC.

This clone has more than one count but fewer than ten. The rearrangement links TRBV6-5 to TRBJ2-1; 8 bases agree with TRBD1. V was pared by 6 bases and J by 7 bases, with 2 bases of the junction left unmatched. CDR1 MNHEY and CDR2 SVGAGI come from the germline V gene. There are 12 residues in the CDR3. CDR3 protein: CASSDRGNEQFF. The CDR3 nucleotides read TGTGCCAGCAGCGACAGGGGAAATGAGCAGTTCTTC.

The chain recombines TRBV5-1 with TRBJ2-7; 8 positions agree with TRBD2. Germline V CDR1 and CDR2: SGHRS, YFSETQ. The junction had 0 bases not matched to a gene; V was cut back by 0 bases and J by 1 base. The CDR3 runs 14 residues. The CDR3 sequence is CASSLGLASYEQYF. CDR3 sequence (DNA): TGCGCCAGCAGCTTGGGACTAGCGTCCTACGAGCAGTACTTC. Full variable domain (remainder filled in from reference TRBV5-1 and TRBJ2-7): KAGVTQTPRYLIKTRGQQVTLSCSPISGHRSVSWYQQTPGQGLQFLFEYFSETQRNKGNFPGRFSGRQFSNSRSEMNVSTLELGDSALYLCASSLGLASYEQYFGPGTRLTVT.

The CDR3 nucleotides are TGTGCCAGCAGTGCCGAGGGAGTACGAGGCACCGGGGAGCTGTTTTTT. This sequence encodes CASSAEGVRGTGELFF. The chain links TRBV6-1 to TRBJ2-2; tentatively, D is TRBD2 (5 bases). The germline V gene encodes CDR1 MNHNS and CDR2 SASEGT. V lost 4 bases to trimming and J lost 4 bases, with 16 bases between them. The CDR3 consists of 16 residues.

The chain uses TRBV12-3 or TRBV12-4 and TRBJ2-5, with D possibly matching TRBD2 (6 bases). Trimming took off 8 bases at V and 4 bases at J, with 11 bases between the two ends. The CDR3 sequence is 12 residues long. The CDR3 DNA sequence: TGTGCCAGCCGGGGAGCGGGAGAGACCCAGTACTTC. Residues: CASRGAGETQYF.

The chain uses TRBV30 and TRBJ1-2; the D gene is possibly TRBD1 (5 bases). Germline lookup yields CDR1 GTSNPN and CDR2 SVGIG (reference sequence). V lost 5 bases, J lost 8 bases, and 18 bases lay in between. The CDR3 spans 13 residues. The CDR3 sequence: CAWLGQGAKGYTF. In DNA form, the CDR3 reads TGTGCCTGGCTGGGCCAGGGTGCGAAGGGCTACACCTTC.

This chain links TRBV7-2 with TRBJ1-5; no clear D gene. The CDR3 spans 16 residues. Germline CDR1 reads SGHTA; CDR2 reads FQGNSA. The V end was cut by 0 bases, the J end by 5 bases, with 14 bases between. This CDR3 is CASSLALSELDQPQHF. The CDR3 DNA reads as TGTGCCAGCAGCTTAGCGTTGTCGGAGTTAGATCAGCCCCAGCATTTT.

Notes on this clone: At one boundary the junction diverges from the germline segment, which might be a read error. The genes are TRBV24-1 and TRBJ2-7; 8 nucleotides line up with TRBD2. The length of the CDR3 is 13 residues. Germline CDR1 KGHDR, CDR2 SFDVKD. DNA of the CDR3: TGTGCCACCAGTGACTCGGGGGGGGGCCTACCTTCCTTC. Protein: CATSDSGGGLPSF.

The V and J genes are TRBV5-6 and TRBJ2-5, with D possibly TRBD1 on 6 matching bases. The CDR3 contains 14 residues. Germline V gene data show CDR1 as SGHDT and CDR2 as YYEEEE. V shed 1 base and J shed 3 bases, with 10 bases lying between them. Here the CDR3 DNA reads TGTGCCAGCAGCTTGATCAACAGGGAAGAGACCCAGTACTTC. Its protein is CASSLINREETQYF.

This rearrangement joins TRBV5-8 to TRBJ1-6, with D possibly being TRBD1 (6 bases). V was trimmed by 5 bases and J by 10 bases, leaving 16 bases between them. The germline gives CDR1 SGHTS, CDR2 YDEGEE. CDR3 length: 14 amino acids. For the CDR3, the DNA is TGTGCCAGCAGACGGGGGGGCAGGGGATCACCCCTCCACTTT. Translating it yields CASRRGGRGSPLHF.

This chain uses TRBV7-3 with TRBJ1-1; 8 bases are shared with TRBD1. J was trimmed by 1 base and V by 5 bases; bases with no gene match: 9. Germline-derived CDR1 and CDR2 are SGHTA and FQGTGA. The CDR3 sequence is 16 residues long. CDR3 DNA: TGTGCCAGCAGCGCCCGAGGAGGGACAGGGAACACTGAAGCTTTCTTT. Translated, it gives CASSARGGTGNTEAFF.

CDR3 region: CASSFGTSTDTQYF. The CDR3 region has the DNA TGCGCCAGCAGCTTCGGGACTAGCACAGATACGCAGTATTTT. The V and J genes are TRBV5-1 and TRBJ2-3; TRBD2 is a possible D gene (6 bases). Germline CDR1 SGHRS, CDR2 YFSETQ. V was trimmed by 2 bases and J by 0 bases, leaving 7 bases between them. The CDR3 consists of 14 residues.

The rearrangement uses TRBV4-2 and TRBJ2-1, with TRBD2 identical over 12 bases. CDR1 LGHNA and CDR2 YNFKEQ come from the germline V gene. Losses at the gene ends were 1 base for V and 7 bases for J; bases not matched to a gene: 8. The CDR3 sequence is 17 residues long. In DNA form, the CDR3 reads TGTGCCAGCAGCCAAGTTTTCGGGACTAGCGGGTTGAATGAGCAGTTCTTC. Translated: CASSQVFGTSGLNEQFF.

The chain uses TRBV3-1 (or the pseudogene TRBV3-2) and TRBJ2-7, with 8 bases that match TRBD1. V lost 4 bases, J lost 8 bases, and 10 bases stayed unmatched. Germline CDR1 and CDR2: LGHDT and YNNKEL (reference sequence). The CDR3 has 14 amino acids. The CDR3 loop reads CASSPRDRGGQQYF. The CDR3 DNA follows: TGTGCCAGCAGCCCACGTGACAGGGGCGGTCAGCAGTACTTC.

Only one count was recorded for this clone. CDR3 residues: CAWSVRDRDTGELFF. CDR3 nucleotides: TGTGCCTGGAGTGTAAGGGACAGGGATACCGGGGAGCTGTTTTTT. V usage is TRBV30 and J usage is TRBJ2-2, with TRBD1 identical over 9 bases. CDR1 and CDR2 (germline): GTSNPN, SVGIG (reference sequence). The CDR3 loop spans 15 amino acids. J was trimmed by 5 bases and V by 0 bases; bases with no gene match: 4.

The genes are TRBV27 and TRBJ1-5, with D possibly being TRBD1 (6 bases). The CDR3 has 14 residues. Germline CDR1 and CDR2: MNHEY and SMNVEV (reference sequence). With 4 bases removed from V and 7 bases from J, the gap between germline ends came to 14 bases. The CDR3 region is CASSSQGGGQPQHF. The CDR3 bases are TGTGCCAGCAGTTCACAGGGAGGGGGGCAGCCCCAGCATTTT.

On this clone itself: The junction differs from germline at one of its ends, possibly a read error. The chain is built from TRBV20-1 and TRBJ1-1; 10 positions agree with TRBD1. Germline V gene sequence: CDR1 DFQATT, CDR2 SNEGSKA (reference sequence). The CDR3 spans 10 residues. The CDR3 bases are TGTGGGACAGGGGCCACTGAAGCTTTCTTT. Translation: CGTGATEAFF.

This chain connects TRBV19 to TRBJ2-7; D not resolved. Trimming shortened V by 0 bases and J by 3 bases, and 9 bases separated the two germline ends. The CDR3 covers 14 residues. Looked up from germline, CDR1 is LNHDA and CDR2 is SQIVND (reference sequence). The CDR3 region has the DNA TGTGCCAGTAGTATAGAAGACATGGGCTACGAGCAGTACTTC. Its translation is CASSIEDMGYEQYF.

V usage is TRBV11-2 and J usage is TRBJ2-2, with a weak D call TRBD1 (6 bases). This CDR3 has 15 residues. Germline-derived CDR1 and CDR2 are SGHAT and FQNNGV. Trimming stripped 3 bases from V and 3 bases from J, with 11 bases between. The CDR3 nucleotides are TGTGCCAGCAGCTTGTTCAGGGGAGACACCGGGGAGCTGTTTTTT. It specifies CASSLFRGDTGELFF.

This chain links TRBV5-1 with TRBJ2-5; D is possibly TRBD2 (6 bases). CDR3 length equals 15 residues. Germline V lookup: CDR1 SGHRS, CDR2 YFSETQ. The V gene lost 2 bases and the J gene lost 1 base, with 12 bases spanning the gap. CDR3 nucleotide sequence: TGCGCCAGCAGCTTCGGCGGGGTAGGCCAAGAGACCCAGTACTTC. It yields the protein CASSFGGVGQETQYF.

The sample holds one count of this clone. The chain uses TRBV7-2 and TRBJ2-3; D ambiguous. Trimming stripped 8 bases from V and 0 bases from J, with 6 bases between. The CDR3 loop spans 12 amino acids. Germline CDR1 SGHTA, CDR2 FQGNSA. CDR3 in DNA: TGTGCCAGCCACAGAAGCACAGATACGCAGTATTTT. This translates into CASHRSTDTQYF.

This chain connects TRBV6-2 or TRBV6-3 to TRBJ1-1, with D hard to call. This CDR3 contains 15 residues. Trimming took 2 bases from V and 0 from J, leaving 10 bases between them. Germline values: CDR1 MNHEY, CDR2 SVGEGT. In nucleotides, the CDR3 is TGTGCCAGCAGTTACCACGAGGGTCTGAACACTGAAGCTTTCTTT. Protein sequence: CASSYHEGLNTEAFF.